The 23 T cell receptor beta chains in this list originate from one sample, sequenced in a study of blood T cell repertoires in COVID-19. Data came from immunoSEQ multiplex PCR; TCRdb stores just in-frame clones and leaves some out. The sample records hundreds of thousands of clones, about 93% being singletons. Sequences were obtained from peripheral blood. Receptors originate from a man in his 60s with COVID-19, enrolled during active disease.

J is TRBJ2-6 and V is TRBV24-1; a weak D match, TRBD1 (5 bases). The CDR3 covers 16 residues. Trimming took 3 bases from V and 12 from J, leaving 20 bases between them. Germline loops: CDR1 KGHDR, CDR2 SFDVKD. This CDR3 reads CATSDPGDSPLGVLTF. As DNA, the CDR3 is TGTGCCACCAGTGATCCCGGCGACAGTCCCCTGGGCGTCCTGACTTTC.

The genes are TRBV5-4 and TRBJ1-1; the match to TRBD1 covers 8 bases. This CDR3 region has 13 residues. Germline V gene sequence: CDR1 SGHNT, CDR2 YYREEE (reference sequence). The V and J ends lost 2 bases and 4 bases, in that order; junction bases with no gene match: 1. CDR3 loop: CASSFTGGTEAFF. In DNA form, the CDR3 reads TGTGCCAGCAGCTTTACAGGGGGCACTGAAGCTTTCTTT.

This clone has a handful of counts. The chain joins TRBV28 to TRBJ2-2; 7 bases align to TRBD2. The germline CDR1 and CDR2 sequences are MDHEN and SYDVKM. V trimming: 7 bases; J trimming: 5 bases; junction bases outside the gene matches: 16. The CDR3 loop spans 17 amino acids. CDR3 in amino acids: CASTLDPRTRSTGELFF. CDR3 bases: TGTGCCAGCACCCTCGACCCCCGGACTAGAAGTACCGGGGAGCTGTTTTTT.

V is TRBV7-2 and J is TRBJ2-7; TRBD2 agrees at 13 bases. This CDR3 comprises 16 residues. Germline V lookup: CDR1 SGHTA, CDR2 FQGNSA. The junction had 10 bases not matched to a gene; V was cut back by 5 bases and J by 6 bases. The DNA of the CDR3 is TGTGCCAGCAGCCCTCAAACTAGCGGGGGGGGTGGCGAGCAGTACTTC. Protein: CASSPQTSGGGGEQYF. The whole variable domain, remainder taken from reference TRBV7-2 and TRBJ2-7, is GAGVSQSPSNKVTEKGKDVELRCDPISGHTALYWYRQSLGQGLEFLIYFQGNSAPDKSGLPSDRFSAERTGGSVSTLTIQRTQQEDSAVYLCASSPQTSGGGGEQYFGPGTRLTVT.

In nucleotides, the CDR3 is TGTGCCACCAGTGACCCAAAGCGAAAACCGGGACAGGGGTGGCCCACAGATACGCAGTATTTT. Translation gives CATSDPKRKPGQGWPTDTQYF. The V call is TRBV24-1, the J call TRBJ2-3; TRBD1 aligns across 10 bases. CDR1 and CDR2 (germline): KGHDR, SFDVKD. V was clipped by 4 bases and J by 2 bases; unmatched bases: 20. The CDR3 length is 21 residues.

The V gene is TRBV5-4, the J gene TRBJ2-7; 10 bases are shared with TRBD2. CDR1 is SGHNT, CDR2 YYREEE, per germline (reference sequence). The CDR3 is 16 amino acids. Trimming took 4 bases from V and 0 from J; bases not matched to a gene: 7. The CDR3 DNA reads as TGTGCCAGCAGCAAGGGTGCTAGCGGGAGCTCCTACGAGCAGTACTTC. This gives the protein CASSKGASGSSYEQYF.

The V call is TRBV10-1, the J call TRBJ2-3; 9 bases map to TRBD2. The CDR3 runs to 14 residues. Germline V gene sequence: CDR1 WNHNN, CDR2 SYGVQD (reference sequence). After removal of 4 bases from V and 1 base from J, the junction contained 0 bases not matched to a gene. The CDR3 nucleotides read TGCGCCAGCAGTGGGACTAGCGGCACAGATACGCAGTATTTT. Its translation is CASSGTSGTDTQYF.

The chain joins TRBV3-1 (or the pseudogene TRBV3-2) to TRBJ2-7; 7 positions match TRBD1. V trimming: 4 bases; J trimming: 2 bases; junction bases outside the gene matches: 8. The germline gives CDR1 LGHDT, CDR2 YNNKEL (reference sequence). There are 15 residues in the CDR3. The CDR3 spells CASSPLGDRTYEQYF. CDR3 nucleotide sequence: TGTGCCAGCAGCCCCCTGGGGGACAGAACCTACGAGCAGTACTTC.

CDR3 DNA: TGTGCCAGCAGTTACTCCGGACAGATCTTTAACTATGGCTACACCTTC. Translating gives CASSYSGQIFNYGYTF. The J gene is TRBJ1-2, the V gene TRBV6-5, with D tentatively TRBD1 (6 bases). V was trimmed by 0 bases and J by 1 base, leaving 12 bases between them. Per the germline V gene, CDR1 is MNHEY and CDR2 is SVGAGI. The CDR3 totals 16 residues.

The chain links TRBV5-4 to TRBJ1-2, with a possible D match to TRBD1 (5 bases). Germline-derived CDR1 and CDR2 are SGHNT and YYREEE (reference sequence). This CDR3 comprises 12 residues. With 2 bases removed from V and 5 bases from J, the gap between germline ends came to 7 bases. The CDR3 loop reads CASSFDSYGYTF. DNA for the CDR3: TGTGCCAGCAGCTTCGACAGTTATGGCTACACCTTC.

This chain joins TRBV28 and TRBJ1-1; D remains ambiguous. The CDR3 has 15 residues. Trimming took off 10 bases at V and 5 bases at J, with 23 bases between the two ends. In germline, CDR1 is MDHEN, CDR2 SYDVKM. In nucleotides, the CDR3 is TGTGCCACCGCGAGAGGGCAGGCAGCGGGGACTGAAGCTTTCTTT. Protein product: CATARGQAAGTEAFF.

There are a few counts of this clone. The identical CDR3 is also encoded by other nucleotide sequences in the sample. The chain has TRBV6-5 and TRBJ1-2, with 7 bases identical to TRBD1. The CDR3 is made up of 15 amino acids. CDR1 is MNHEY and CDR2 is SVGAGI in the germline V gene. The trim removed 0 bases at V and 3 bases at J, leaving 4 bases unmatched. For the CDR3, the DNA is TGTGCCAGCAGTTACTCGGGGACAGCGGACTATGGCTACACCTTC. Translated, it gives CASSYSGTADYGYTF.

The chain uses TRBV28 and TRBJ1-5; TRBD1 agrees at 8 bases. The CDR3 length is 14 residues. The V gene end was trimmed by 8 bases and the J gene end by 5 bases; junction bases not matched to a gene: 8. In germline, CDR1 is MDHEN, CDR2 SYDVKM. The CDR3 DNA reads TGTGCCAGCGTTCGTGGGACAGGCCATCAGCCCCAGCATTTT. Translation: CASVRGTGHQPQHF.

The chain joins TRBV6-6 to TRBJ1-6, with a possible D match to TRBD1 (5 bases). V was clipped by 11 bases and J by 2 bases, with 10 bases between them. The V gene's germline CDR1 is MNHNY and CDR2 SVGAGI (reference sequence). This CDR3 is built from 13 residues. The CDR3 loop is CAGSGAYNSPLHF. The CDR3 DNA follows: TGTGCCGGGTCGGGGGCCTATAATTCACCCCTCCACTTT.

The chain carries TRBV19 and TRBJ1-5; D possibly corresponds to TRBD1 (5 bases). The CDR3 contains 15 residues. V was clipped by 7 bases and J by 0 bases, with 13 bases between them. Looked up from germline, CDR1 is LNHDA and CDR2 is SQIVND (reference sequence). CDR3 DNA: TGTGCCAGTACGACAGCCTCCTATAGCAATCAGCCCCAGCATTTT. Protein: CASTTASYSNQPQHF.

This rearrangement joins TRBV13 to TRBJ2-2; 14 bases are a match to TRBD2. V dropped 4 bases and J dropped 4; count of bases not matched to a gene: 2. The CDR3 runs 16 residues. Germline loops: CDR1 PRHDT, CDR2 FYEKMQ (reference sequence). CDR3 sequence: CASSSTSGRATGELFF. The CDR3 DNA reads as TGTGCCAGCAGCTCGACTAGCGGGAGGGCCACCGGGGAGCTGTTTTTT.

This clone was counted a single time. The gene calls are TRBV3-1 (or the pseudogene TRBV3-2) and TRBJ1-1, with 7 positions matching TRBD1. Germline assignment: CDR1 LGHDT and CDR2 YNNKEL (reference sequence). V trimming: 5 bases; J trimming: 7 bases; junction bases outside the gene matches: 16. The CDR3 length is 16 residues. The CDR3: CASSYNRGGGNGEAFF. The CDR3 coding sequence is TGTGCCAGCAGCTACAACAGGGGTGGGGGCAACGGTGAAGCTTTCTTT.

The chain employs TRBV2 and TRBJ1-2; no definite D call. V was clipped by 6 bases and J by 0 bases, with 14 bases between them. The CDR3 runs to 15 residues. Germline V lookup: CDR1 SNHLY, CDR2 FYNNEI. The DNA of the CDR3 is TGTGCCAGCAGCTTACAGCTACGAGCTAACTATGGCTACACCTTC. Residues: CASSLQLRANYGYTF.

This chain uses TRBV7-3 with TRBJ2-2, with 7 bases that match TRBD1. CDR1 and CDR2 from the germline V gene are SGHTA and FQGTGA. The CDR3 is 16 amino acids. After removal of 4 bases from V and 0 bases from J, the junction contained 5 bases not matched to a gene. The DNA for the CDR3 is TGTGCCAGCAGCTCGGGACAGCCTTCGAACACCGGGGAGCTGTTTTTT. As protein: CASSSGQPSNTGELFF.

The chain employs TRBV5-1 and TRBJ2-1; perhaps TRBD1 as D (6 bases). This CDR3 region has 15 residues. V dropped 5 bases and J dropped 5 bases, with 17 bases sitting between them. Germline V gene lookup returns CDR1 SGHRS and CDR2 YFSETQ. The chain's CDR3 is CASSKTRDTNNEQFF. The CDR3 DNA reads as TGCGCCAGCAGTAAAACCCGGGACACCAACAATGAGCAGTTCTTC.

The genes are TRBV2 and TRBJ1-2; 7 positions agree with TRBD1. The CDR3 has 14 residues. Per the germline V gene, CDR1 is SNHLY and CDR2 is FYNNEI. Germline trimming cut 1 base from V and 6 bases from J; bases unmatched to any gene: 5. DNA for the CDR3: TGTGCCAGCAGTGAAGTTGGACAGGTCGATGGCTACACCTTC. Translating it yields CASSEVGQVDGYTF.

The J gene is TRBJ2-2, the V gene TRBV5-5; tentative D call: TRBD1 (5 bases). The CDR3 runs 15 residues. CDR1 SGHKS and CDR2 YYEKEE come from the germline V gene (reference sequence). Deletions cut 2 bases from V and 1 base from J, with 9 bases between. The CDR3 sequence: CASSFTGVNTGELFF. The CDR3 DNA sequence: TGTGCCAGCAGCTTCACAGGTGTGAACACCGGGGAGCTGTTTTTT.

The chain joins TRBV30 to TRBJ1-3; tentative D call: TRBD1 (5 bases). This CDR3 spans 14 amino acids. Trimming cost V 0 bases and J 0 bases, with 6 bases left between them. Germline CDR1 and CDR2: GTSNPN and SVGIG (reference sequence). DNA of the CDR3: TGTGCCTGGAGTGTACAGGACTCTGGAAACACCATATATTTT. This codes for CAWSVQDSGNTIYF.